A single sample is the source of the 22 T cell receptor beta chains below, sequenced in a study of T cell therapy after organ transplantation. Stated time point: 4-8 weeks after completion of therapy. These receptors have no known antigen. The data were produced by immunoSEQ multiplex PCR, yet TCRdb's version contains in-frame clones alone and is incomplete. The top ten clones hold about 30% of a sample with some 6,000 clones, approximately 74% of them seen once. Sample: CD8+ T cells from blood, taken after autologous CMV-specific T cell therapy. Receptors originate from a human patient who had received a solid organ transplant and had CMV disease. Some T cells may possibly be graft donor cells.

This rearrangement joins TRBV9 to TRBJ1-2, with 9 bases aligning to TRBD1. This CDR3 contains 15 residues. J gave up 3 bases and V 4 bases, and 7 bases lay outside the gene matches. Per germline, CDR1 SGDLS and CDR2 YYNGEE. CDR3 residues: CASSINRGRHYGYTF. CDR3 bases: TGTGCCAGCAGCATTAACAGGGGGCGACACTATGGCTACACCTTC.

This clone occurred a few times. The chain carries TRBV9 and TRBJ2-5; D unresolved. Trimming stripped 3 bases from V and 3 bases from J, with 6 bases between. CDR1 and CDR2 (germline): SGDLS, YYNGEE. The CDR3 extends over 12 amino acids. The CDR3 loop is CASSDDKETQYF. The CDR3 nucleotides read TGTGCCAGCAGCGACGATAAAGAGACCCAGTACTTC.

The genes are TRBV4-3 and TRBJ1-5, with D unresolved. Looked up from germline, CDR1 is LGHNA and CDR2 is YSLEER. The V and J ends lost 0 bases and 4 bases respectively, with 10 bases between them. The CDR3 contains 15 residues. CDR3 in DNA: TGCGCCAGCAGCCAAGATCATACAGCGAATCAGCCCCAGCATTTT. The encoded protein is CASSQDHTANQPQHF.

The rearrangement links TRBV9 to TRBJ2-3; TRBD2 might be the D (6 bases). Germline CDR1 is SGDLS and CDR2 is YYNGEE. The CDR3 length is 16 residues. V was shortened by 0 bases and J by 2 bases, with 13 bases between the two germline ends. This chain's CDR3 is CASSVEVAEFTDTQYF. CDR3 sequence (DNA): TGTGCCAGCAGCGTAGAAGTAGCGGAGTTCACAGATACGCAGTATTTT. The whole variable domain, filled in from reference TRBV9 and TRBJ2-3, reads DSGVTQTPKHLITATGQRVTLRCSPRSGDLSVYWYQQSLDQGLQFLIQYYNGEERAKGNILERFSAQQFPDLHSELNLSSLELGDSALYFCASSVEVAEFTDTQYFGPGTRLTVL.

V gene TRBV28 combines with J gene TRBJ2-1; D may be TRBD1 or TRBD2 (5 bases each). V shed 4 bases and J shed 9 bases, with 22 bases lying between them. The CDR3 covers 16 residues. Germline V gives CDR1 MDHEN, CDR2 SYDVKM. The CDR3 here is CASSSIPGTAWGEQFF. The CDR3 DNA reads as TGTGCCAGCAGTTCAATCCCCGGGACGGCCTGGGGTGAGCAGTTCTTC.

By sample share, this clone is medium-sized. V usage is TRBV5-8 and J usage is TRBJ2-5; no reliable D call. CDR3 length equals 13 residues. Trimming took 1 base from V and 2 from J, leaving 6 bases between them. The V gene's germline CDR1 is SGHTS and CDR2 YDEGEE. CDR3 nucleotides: TGTGCCAGCAGCTTGTGGCAACAAGAGACCCAGTACTTC. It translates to CASSLWQQETQYF.

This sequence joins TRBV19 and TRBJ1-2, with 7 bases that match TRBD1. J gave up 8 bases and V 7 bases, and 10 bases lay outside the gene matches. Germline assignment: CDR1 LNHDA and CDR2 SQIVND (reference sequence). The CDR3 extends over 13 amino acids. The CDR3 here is CASTYVTGTGYTF. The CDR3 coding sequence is TGTGCCAGTACCTACGTGACAGGGACCGGCTACACCTTC.

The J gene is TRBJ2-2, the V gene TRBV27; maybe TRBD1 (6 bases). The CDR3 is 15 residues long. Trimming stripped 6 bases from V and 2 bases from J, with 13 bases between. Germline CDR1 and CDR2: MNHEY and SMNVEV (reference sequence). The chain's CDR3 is CASSHPRGNTGELFF. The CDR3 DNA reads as TGTGCCAGCAGCCACCCCAGGGGAAACACCGGGGAGCTGTTTTTT.

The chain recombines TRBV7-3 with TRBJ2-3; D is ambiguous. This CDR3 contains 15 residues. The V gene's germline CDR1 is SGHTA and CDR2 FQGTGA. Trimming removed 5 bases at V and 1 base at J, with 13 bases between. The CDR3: CASSPPPTGTDTQYF. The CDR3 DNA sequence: TGTGCCAGCAGCCCCCCCCCGACCGGCACAGATACGCAGTATTTT.

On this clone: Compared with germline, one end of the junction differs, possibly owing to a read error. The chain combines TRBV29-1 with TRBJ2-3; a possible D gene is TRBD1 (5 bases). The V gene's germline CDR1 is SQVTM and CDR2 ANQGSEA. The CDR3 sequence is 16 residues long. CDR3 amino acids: CSAEDWQGASTDTQYF. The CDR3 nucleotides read TGCAGCGCTGAAGATTGGCAGGGCGCTAGCACAGATACGCAGTATTTT.

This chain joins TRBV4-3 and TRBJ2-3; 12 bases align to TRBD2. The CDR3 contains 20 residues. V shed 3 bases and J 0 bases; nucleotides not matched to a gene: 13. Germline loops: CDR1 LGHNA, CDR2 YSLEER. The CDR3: CASSQPLNRLAGESTDTQYF. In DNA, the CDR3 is TGCGCCAGCAGCCAGCCACTAAATAGACTAGCGGGAGAGAGCACAGATACGCAGTATTTT.

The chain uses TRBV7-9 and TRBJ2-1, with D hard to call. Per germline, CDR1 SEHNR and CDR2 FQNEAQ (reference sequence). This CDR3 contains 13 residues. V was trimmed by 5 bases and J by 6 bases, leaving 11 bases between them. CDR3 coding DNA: TGTGCCAGCAGCCGGGCCGAACCCAATGAGCAGTTCTTC. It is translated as CASSRAEPNEQFF.

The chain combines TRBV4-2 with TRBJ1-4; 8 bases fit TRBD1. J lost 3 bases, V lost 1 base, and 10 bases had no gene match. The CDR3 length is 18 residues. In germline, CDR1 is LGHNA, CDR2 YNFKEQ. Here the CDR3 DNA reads TGTGCCAGCAGCCAAGCGATAGGACAGGGAGTTTCTAATGAAAAACTGTTTTTT. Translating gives CASSQAIGQGVSNEKLFF.

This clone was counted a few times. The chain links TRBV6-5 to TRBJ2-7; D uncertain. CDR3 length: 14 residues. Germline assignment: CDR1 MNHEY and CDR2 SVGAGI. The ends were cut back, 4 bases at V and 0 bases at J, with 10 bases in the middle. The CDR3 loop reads CASSLTQSSYEQYF. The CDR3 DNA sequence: TGTGCCAGCAGTTTAACCCAAAGCTCCTACGAGCAGTACTTC.

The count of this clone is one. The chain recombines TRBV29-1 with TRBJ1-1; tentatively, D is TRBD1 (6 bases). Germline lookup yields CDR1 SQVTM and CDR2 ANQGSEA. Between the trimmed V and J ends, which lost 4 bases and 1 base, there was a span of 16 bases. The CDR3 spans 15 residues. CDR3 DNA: TGCAGCGTTGTGGGGGAGGGGGGCGCGAACACTGAAGCTTTCTTT. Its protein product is CSVVGEGGANTEAFF. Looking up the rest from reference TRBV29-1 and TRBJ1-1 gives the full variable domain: SAVISQKPSRDICQRGTSLTIQCQVDSQVTMMFWYRQQPGQSLTLIATANQGSEATYESGFVIDKFPISRPNLTFSTLTVSNMSPEDSSIYLCSVVGEGGANTEAFFGQGTRLTVV.

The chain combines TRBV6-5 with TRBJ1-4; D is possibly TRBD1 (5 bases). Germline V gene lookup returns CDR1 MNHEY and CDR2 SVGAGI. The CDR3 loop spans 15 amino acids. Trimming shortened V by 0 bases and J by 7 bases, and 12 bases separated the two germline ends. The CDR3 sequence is CASSYSGGEGEKLFF. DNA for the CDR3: TGTGCCAGCAGTTACTCTGGGGGGGAAGGTGAAAAACTGTTTTTT.

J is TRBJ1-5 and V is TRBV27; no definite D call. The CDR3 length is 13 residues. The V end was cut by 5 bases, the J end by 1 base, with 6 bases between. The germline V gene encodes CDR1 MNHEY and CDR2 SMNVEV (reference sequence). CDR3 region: CASSEGSNQPQHF. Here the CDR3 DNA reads TGTGCCAGCAGTGAAGGGAGCAATCAGCCCCAGCATTTT.

The CDR3 nucleotides read TGTGCCAGTAGTCCTCGACTAGCGGGGAGGGGTACGCAGTATTTT. Translated, it gives CASSPRLAGRGTQYF. V gene TRBV19 combines with J gene TRBJ2-3, with 11 nucleotides matching TRBD2. The CDR3 is 15 amino acids. The J segment lost 8 bases and the V segment lost 5 bases, leaving 9 bases of the junction unmatched. CDR1 is LNHDA and CDR2 is SQIVND in the germline V gene (reference sequence).

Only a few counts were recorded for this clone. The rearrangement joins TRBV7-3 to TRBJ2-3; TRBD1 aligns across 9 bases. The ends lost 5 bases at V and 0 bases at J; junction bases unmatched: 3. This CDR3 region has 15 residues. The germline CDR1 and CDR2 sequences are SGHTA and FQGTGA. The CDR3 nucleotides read TGTGCCAGCAGCCCCGGGACAGGGAGCACAGATACGCAGTATTTT. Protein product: CASSPGTGSTDTQYF.

CDR3 DNA sequence: TGCAGCGTTGAAATCGGGACAGCCATCTACGAGCAGTACTTC. Its translation is CSVEIGTAIYEQYF. This chain links TRBV29-1 with TRBJ2-7, with 7 bases that match TRBD1. After removal of 2 bases from V and 3 bases from J, the junction contained 7 bases not matched to a gene. CDR1 is SQVTM and CDR2 is ANQGSEA in the germline V gene. This CDR3 contains 14 residues.

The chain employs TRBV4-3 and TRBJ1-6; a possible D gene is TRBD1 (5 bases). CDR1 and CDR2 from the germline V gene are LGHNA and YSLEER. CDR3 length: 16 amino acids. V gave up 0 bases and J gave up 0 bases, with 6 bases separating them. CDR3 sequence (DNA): TGCGCCAGCAGCCAAGACAGGGTCTCCTATAATTCACCCCTCCACTTT. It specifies CASSQDRVSYNSPLHF.

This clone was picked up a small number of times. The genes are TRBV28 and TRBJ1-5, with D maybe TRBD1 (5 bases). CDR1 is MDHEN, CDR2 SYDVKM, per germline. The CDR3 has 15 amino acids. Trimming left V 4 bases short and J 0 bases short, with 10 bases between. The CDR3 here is CASSCDSHSNQPQHF. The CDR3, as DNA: TGTGCCAGCAGTTGTGACAGTCATAGCAATCAGCCCCAGCATTTT. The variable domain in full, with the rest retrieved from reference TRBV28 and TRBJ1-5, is DVKVTQSSRYLVKRTGEKVFLECVQDMDHENMFWYRQDPGLGLRLIYFSYDVKMKEKGDIPEGYSVSREKKERFSLILESASTNQTSMYLCASSCDSHSNQPQHFGDGTRLSIL.